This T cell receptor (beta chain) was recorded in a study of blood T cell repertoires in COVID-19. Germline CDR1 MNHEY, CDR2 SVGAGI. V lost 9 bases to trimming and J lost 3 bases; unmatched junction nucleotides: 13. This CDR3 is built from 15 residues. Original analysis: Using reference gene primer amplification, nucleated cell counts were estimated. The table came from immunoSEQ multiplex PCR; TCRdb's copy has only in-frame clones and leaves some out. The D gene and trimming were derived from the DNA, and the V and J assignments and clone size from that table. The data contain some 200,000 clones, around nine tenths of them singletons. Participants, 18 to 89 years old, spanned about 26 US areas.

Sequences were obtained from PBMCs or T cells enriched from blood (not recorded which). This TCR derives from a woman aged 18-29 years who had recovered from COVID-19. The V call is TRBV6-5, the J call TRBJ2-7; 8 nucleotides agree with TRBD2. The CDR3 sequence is CASGRGRAGVYEQYF. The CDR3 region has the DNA TGTGCCAGTGGACGGGGAAGAGCGGGGGTCTACGAGCAGTACTTC.